This T cell receptor beta chain was sequenced for a study of blood T cells in healthy people across ages. Study in general: Capture via template switching afforded approximately one barcoded beta molecule per two T cells.

Healthy Russian Caucasian donors spanned ages about 6 to 95 years. As regards this clonotype: Its antigen remains unknown.

For the second PCR, which ran for roughly 6 to 12 cycles, a sample-barcoded 5' primer and a J-beta primer mix were used. TCRdb reprocessed the 5' RACE reads with MiXCR, giving one entry per CDR3 protein. The data show 920,000 or so distinct CDR3 sequences, over 35% seen once. The CDR3 has 14 residues. Study-wide points: Older age went with lower TCR beta diversity per million T cells, in a roughly linear way.

This chain connects TRBV12-3 or TRBV12-4 to TRBJ2-5; 9 bases are a match to TRBD2. The end of the DNA aligns better with TRBJ2-7, so the J call may be wrong. Sequencing input: blood. This TCR was recovered from a woman in her fifties or sixties in good health. In nucleotides, the CDR3 is TGTGCCAGCAGTTTATTGACTAGCGGCTACGAGCAGTACTTC. Translation gives CASSLLTSGYEQYF.